This passage covers 2 T cell receptor beta chains from one sample sequenced in a study of T cell responses to AZD1222 COVID-19 vaccine. The protocol was immunoSEQ multiplex PCR, while the TCRdb copy is restricted to in-frame clones and leaves out a portion. The sample lists roughly 150,000 clones, 92% occurring once. This specimen consisted of peripheral blood, obtained on day 0 of AZD1222 vaccination. The receptors were gathered from an adult in good health.

This chain connects TRBV2 to TRBJ1-5; 8 nucleotides align to TRBD1. This CDR3 has 15 residues. Germline values: CDR1 SNHLY, CDR2 FYNNEI. V dropped 4 bases and J dropped 3; count of bases not matched to a gene: 5. This CDR3 is CASSGRGLINQPQHF. The CDR3 DNA reads TGTGCCAGCAGTGGCAGGGGGCTGATCAATCAGCCCCAGCATTTT. The full variable domain, in which reference TRBV2 and TRBJ1-5 provide the parts outside the CDR3, is EPEVTQTPSHQVTQMGQEVILRCVPISNHLYFYWYRQILGQKVEFLVSFYNNEISEKSEIFDDQFSVERPDGSNFTLKIRSTKLEDSAMYFCASSGRGLINQPQHFGDGTRLSIL.

This sequence joins TRBV9 and TRBJ1-5; TRBD1 might be the D (5 bases). This CDR3 is built from 13 residues. CDR1 is SGDLS and CDR2 is YYNGEE in the germline V gene. V dropped 3 bases and J dropped 6 bases, with 10 bases sitting between them. CDR3 nucleotide sequence: TGTGCCAGCAGCGCGGACATGGGTCAGCCCCAGCATTTT. This sequence encodes CASSADMGQPQHF.